One T cell receptor (beta chain) is described in this entry. V was trimmed by 4 bases and J by 1 base, leaving 8 bases between them. This CDR3 is built from 13 residues. Germline V CDR1 and CDR2: MNHNY, SVGAGI (reference sequence). In the original analysis: It was from reference gene primer amplification that nucleated cell counts were estimated. Method: immunoSEQ multiplex PCR; TCRdb's copy keeps in-frame clones and lacks some. V and J calls and clone size are those listed in that table; D and trimming were worked out from the DNA. This sample carries around 94,000 clones, approximately 91% of them seen once, and the ten largest clones take about 4%. The data belong to a study of blood T cell repertoires in COVID-19. As for the study in general: T cells, B-cell-depleted T cells, or PBMCs provided the cDNA or gDNA that served as material.

The V gene is TRBV6-6, the J gene TRBJ2-7; TRBD1 might be the D (6 bases). Sequenced material: peripheral blood. The clonotype was recovered from a man between 18 and 29 years old with acute or convalescent COVID-19. The CDR3 is CASSSDRSYEQYF. The CDR3 coding sequence is TGTGCCAGCAGTTCCGACAGGTCCTACGAGCAGTACTTC.